Listed here is a single T cell receptor beta chain. Its antigen is unidentified. Amplified regions were TCR beta CDR3 sequences from RNA transcripts. The HTBI set primed first-round TCR CDR3 RT-PCR. TCRdb processed the multiplex PCR reads anew with MiXCR; each CDR3 protein has one entry. This sample has around 500,000 distinct CDR3 sequences, with about 15% found just once. Absent ophthalmopathy progression within 18 months defined stable Graves' hyperthyroidism. These data are taken from a study of T cells in Graves' hyperthyroidism and ophthalmopathy. Study outcomes and limitations: Researchers report that a 13 V-J model separated ophthalmopathy from stable hyperthyroidism. Peripheral blood also featured most of the thyroid clonotypes expanded above 0.001.

The source material was blood. The sequence was collected from a woman in her 40s with Graves' hyperthyroidism.

The CDR3 region is CATSDPPGQWNTGELFF. DNA for the CDR3: TGTGCCACCAGTGATCCCCCGGGACAGTGGAACACCGGGGAGCTGTTTTTT. V is TRBV24-1 and J is TRBJ2-2; TRBD1 matches at 7 bases. V shed 3 bases and J 1 base; nucleotides not matched to a gene: 7. CDR3 length equals 17 residues. Per the germline V gene, CDR1 is KGHDR and CDR2 is SFDVKD.